This TCR beta chain was recovered during a study of blood T cell repertoires in COVID-19. The CDR3 is made up of 11 amino acids. The V and J ends lost 5 bases and 5 bases respectively, with 9 bases between them. The germline V gene has CDR1 DFQATT and CDR2 SNEGSKA (reference sequence). Clones were read by immunoSEQ multiplex PCR, and TCRdb kept only the in-frame ones, dropping some. The repertoire holds roughly 120,000 clones, with 65% to 90% as singletons. Sequencing was done on a sample of peripheral blood. This TCR was sampled from a woman between 55 and 75 years old with acute or convalescent COVID-19. J is TRBJ1-1 and V is TRBV20-1; D is unresolved. The CDR3 protein is CSAARDTEAFF. The CDR3 DNA reads as TGCAGTGCTGCCCGCGATACTGAAGCTTTCTTT.